Reported below is one T cell receptor beta chain. No antigen is known for it. The data originate from a study of CD8+CD57+ T cells in acquired aplastic anemia. Study as a whole: CD4+ and CD8+ cells, once sorted, gave DNA averaging approximately 3.4 ug. Broader study findings: Some 30 was the count of CD8+ CDR3 sequences that patients shared with controls.

Patients chosen for sequencing had CD8+CD57+ cells that had expanded, as shown by flow cytometry. Patients, without exception, had severe acquired aplastic anemia. TCR beta VDJ and CDR3 profiles were obtained from a genomic DNA template. TCRdb re-analysed the reads in MiXCR, keeping a single row per CDR3 protein. The sample has some 150,000 distinct CDR3 sequences; roughly two thirds are singletons. The sequenced material came from sorted CD4+, CD8+, or CD8+CD57+ T cells (not recorded which) from PBMCs. The TCR originated in a human donor with aplastic anemia.

The CDR3 nucleotides are TGTGCCACCAGCAGCGACGGACAGGGGTATTCACCCCTCCACTTT. It yields the protein CATSSDGQGYSPLHF. The rearrangement links TRBV15 to TRBJ1-6, with TRBD1 matching over 9 bases. Germline values: CDR1 LNHNV, CDR2 YYDKDF (reference sequence). The CDR3 is made up of 15 amino acids. The junction had 5 bases not matched to a gene; V was cut back by 3 bases and J by 8 bases. Supplemented by reference TRBV15 and TRBJ1-6, the full variable domain reads DAMVIQNPRYQVTQFGKPVTLSCSQTLNHNVMYWYQQKSSQAPKLLFHYYDKDFNNEADTPDNFQSRRPNTSFCFLDIRSPGLGDTAMYLCATSSDGQGYSPLHFGNGTRLTVT.